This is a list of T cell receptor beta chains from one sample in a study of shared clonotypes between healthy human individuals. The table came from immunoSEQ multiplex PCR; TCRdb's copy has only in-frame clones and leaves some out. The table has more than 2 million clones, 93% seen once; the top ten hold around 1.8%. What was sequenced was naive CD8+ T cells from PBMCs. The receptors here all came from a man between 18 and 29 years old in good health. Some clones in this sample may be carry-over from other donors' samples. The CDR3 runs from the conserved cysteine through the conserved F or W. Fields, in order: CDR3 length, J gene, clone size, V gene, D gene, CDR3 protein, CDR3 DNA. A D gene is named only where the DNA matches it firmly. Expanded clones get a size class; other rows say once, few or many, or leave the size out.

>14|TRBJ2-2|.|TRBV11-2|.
CASSLDVDTGELFF
TGTGCCAGCAGCTTAGATGTGGACACCGGGGAGCTGTTTTTT
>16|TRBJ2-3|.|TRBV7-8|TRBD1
CASSLGTGILRDTQYF
TGTGCCAGCAGCTTAGGGACAGGCATCCTTCGGGATACGCAGTATTTT
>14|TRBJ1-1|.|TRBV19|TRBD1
CASSIWTGDTEAFF
TGTGCCAGTAGTATTTGGACAGGGGACACTGAAGCTTTCTTT
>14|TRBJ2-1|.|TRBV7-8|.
CASSLGTAYNEQFF
TGTGCCAGCAGCTTAGGGACAGCTTACAATGAGCAGTTCTTC
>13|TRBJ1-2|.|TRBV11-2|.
CASSFGGRSGYTF
TGTGCCAGCAGCTTCGGAGGGAGGAGCGGCTACACCTTC
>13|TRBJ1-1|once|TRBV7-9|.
CASTGRGVTEAFF
TGTGCCAGCACGGGGCGGGGGGTCACTGAAGCTTTCTTT
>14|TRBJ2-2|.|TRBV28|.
CASSLGQDTGELFF
TGTGCCAGCAGTTTAGGGCAGGACACCGGGGAGCTGTTTTTT
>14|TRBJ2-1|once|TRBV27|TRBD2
CASSPGLAGGEQFF
TGTGCCAGCAGTCCGGGACTAGCGGGAGGGGAGCAGTTCTTC
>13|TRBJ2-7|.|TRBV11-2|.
CASTFLASYEQYF
TGTGCCAGCACCTTTCTAGCGTCCTACGAGCAGTACTTC
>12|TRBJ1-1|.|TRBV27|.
CASGLGHTEAFF
TGTGCCAGCGGACTGGGGCACACTGAAGCTTTCTTT
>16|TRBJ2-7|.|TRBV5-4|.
CASSPNPTGSSYEQYF
TGTGCCAGCAGCCCTAACCCTACAGGGAGCTCCTACGAGCAGTACTTC
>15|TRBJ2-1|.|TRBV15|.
CATSRAVNSYNEQFF
TGTGCCACCAGCAGAGCGGTGAACTCCTACAATGAGCAGTTCTTC
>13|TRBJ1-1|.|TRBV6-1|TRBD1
CASSEGTGGEAFF
TGTGCCAGCAGTGAAGGCACAGGGGGTGAAGCTTTCTTT
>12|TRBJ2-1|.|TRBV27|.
CASSSTINEQFF
TGTGCCAGCAGTTCGACTATCAATGAGCAGTTCTTC
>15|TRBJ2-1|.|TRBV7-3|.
CASSLGRLKVNEQFF
TGTGCCAGCAGCTTAGGTCGGCTGAAGGTCAATGAGCAGTTCTTC
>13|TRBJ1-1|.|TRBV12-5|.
CASGLDLATEAFF
TGTGCTAGTGGTTTGGACTTAGCCACTGAAGCTTTCTTT
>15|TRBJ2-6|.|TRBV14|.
CASSQEMSGANVLTF
TGTGCCAGCAGCCAGGAGATGTCTGGGGCCAACGTCCTGACTTTC
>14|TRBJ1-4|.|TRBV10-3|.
CAISDDRSNEKLFF
TGTGCCATCAGTGATGACCGGTCTAATGAAAAACTGTTTTTT
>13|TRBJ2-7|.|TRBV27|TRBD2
CASGPSGRHEQYF
TGTGCTAGCGGTCCTAGCGGGAGACACGAGCAGTACTTC
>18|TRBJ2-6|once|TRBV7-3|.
CASSLKTGRGSGANVLTF
TGTGCCAGCAGCTTGAAGACAGGGAGGGGATCTGGGGCCAACGTCCTGACTTTC
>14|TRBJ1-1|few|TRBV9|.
CASSVAAVGTEAFF
TGTGCCAGCAGCGTAGCGGCAGTTGGGACTGAAGCTTTCTTT
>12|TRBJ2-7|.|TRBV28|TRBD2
CASSHRLAGNYF
TGTGCCAGCAGTCACCGACTAGCGGGAAATTACTTC
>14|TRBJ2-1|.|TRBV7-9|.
CASSPYIATYEQFF
TGTGCCAGCAGCCCATATATTGCGACGTATGAGCAGTTCTTC
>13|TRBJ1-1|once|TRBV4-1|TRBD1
CASRKNRGGEAFF
TGCGCCAGCAGGAAAAACAGGGGAGGTGAAGCTTTCTTT
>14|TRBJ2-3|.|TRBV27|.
CASSPESSTDTQYF
TGTGCCAGCAGCCCAGAATCTAGCACAGATACGCAGTATTTT